This TCR beta chain was obtained from a study of shared clonotypes between healthy human individuals. The healthy adult donors were HIV-negative and reported no recent acute infections or vaccinations. Sequenced by immunoSEQ multiplex PCR; TCRdb stores in-frame clones only, minus some. The data show about 380,000 clones, about 96% seen once. Note on this clone: Its antigen is still unknown.

This CDR3 is built from 13 residues. CDR1 MDHEN and CDR2 SYDVKM come from the germline V gene. The V segment lost 11 bases and the J segment 9 bases; nucleotides outside the gene matches: 14. Study results and limitations: When naive CD4 clonotypes were compared across a handful of donors, approximately 5% were shared. The diversity represented, both genetic and in exposure history, was limited by few donors.

The origin of this receptor is a man younger than 40 in good health. The specimen was memory CD8+ T cells sorted from blood. The subset: CD45RO+ cells pooled with CCR7-negative TemRA cells. This chain uses TRBV28 with TRBJ2-7, with 9 nucleotides matching TRBD1. The CDR3 nucleotides read TGTGCCCTTGGGGACAGGGAAACGGAGGTGCAGTACTTC. Translation gives CALGDRETEVQYF.